This T cell receptor (beta chain) was obtained from a study of CD8 T cells in ankylosing spondylitis. Study-level points and caveats: Disease-linked clones had a CD8+ phenotype and relatively low frequency in peripheral blood. Significant enrichment of disease-linked clones was reportedly seen in matched ankylosing spondylitis synovial fluid.

The CDR3 is made up of 17 amino acids. Germline CDR1 is LGHDT and CDR2 is YNNKEL (reference sequence). Trimming pared 4 bases from V and 4 bases from J, leaving 19 bases between. Each CDR3 protein gets one entry after TCRdb re-called the 5' RACE reads with MiXCR. The data show 250,000 or so distinct CDR3 sequences, 10% seen once. To note about this clonotype: What it recognizes is unknown. This may be a read error: a much more frequent sequence differs by one nucleotide.

The chain has TRBV3-1 and TRBJ2-2; the D call may be TRBD1 or TRBD2 (6 bases each). This TCR came from a male donor with ankylosing spondylitis or in good health (not recorded which). The sample was blood, either unsorted or a sorted T cell fraction (not recorded which). The CDR3 DNA reads as TGTGCCAGCAGCCGACCGACCCAGGGGACTGCCACCGGGGAGCTGTTTTTT. Its protein is CASSRPTQGTATGELFF. Complete variable domain (other parts from reference TRBV3-1 and TRBJ2-2): DTAVSQTPKYLVTQMGNDKSIKCEQNLGHDTMYWYKQDSKKFLKIMFSYNNKELIINETVPNRFSPKSPDKAHLNLHINSLELGDSAVYFCASSRPTQGTATGELFFGEGSRLTVL.